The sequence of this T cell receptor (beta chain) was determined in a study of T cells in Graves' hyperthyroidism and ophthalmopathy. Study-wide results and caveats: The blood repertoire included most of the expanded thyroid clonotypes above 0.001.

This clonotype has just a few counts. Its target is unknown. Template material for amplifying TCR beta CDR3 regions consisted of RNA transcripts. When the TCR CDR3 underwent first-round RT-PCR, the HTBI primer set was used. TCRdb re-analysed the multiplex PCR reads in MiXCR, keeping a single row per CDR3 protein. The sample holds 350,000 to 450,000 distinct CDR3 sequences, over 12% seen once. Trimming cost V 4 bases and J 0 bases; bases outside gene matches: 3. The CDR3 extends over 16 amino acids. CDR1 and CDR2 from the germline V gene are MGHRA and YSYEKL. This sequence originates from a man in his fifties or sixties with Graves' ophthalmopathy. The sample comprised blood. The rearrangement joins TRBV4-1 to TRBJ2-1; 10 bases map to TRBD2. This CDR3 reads CASSPSGSHSYNEQFF. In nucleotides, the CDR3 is TGCGCCAGCAGCCCTAGCGGGAGTCACTCCTACAATGAGCAGTTCTTC.